Sequencing of this T cell receptor beta chain was carried out in a study of post-analysis software for immune sequencing data (dated by TCRdb to the mid-2010s). In the study overall: Disease courses on record covered relapsing-remitting, secondary progressive and progressive-relapsing multiple sclerosis, though some patients had no subtype annotation. Patient repertoires were compared against over ten previously published healthy control repertoires from donors aged about 6 to 27 years. A subset of samples was prepared in parallel using single-end sample barcoding, then pooled and co-amplified after Illumina adapter ligation.

To demonstrate the VDJtools post-analysis software, TCR beta repertoires were profiled from the peripheral blood of roughly 12 young patients with multiple sclerosis. The patients with multiple sclerosis were children and adolescents between roughly 6 and 17 years of age. Libraries were prepared through PCR. The reads were generated on an Illumina HiSeq 2500. Unique molecular identifiers were incorporated into TCR beta cDNA libraries to reduce PCR and sequencing biases. Some 500,000 cDNA molecules were obtained per 1 to 10 million input T cells, so each molecule approximated one T cell. The same protocol used for the earlier healthy control dataset was applied to prepare and sequence the patient libraries. Within a given batch, samples were prepared together, multiplexed and sequenced on the same HiSeq lane. The study's own analysis went as follows. MIGEC handled the raw barcoded reads, throwing out single-read molecular identifier groups before consensus assembly and CDR3 extraction. Clonotype tables were post-analysed with VDJtools, normalizing diversity by down-sampling all datasets to the smallest sample size. To correct batch-related cross-sample contamination, repertoire overlap clustering matched CDR3 amino acid sequences but not nucleotide sequences. In TCRdb, the public reads were trimmed at Q25 with fastp and aligned with MiXCR, with productive beta chains retained. For every CDR3 protein sequence, its rows merge into one entry that carries the most common genes and DNA. TCRdb's processing, not the study's, gives the V and J calls here. This sample comprises roughly 800,000 distinct CDR3 sequences, under 60% of them detected only once. Roughly 4.9% of the sample is taken by the ten largest.

CDR1 and CDR2 (DFQATT, SNEGSKA) derive from the germline V gene (reference sequence). The CDR3, from cysteine to phenylalanine, totals 15 residues. The CDR3 DNA has 45 bases and is translated from base 1. The V and J ends are trimmed by 0 bases and 0 bases, leaving 10 bases between them. To note about this clonotype: There is no known antigen for this receptor. It has no much larger one-base neighbor in the sample; base qualities were not kept.

Paper-wide results and their limitations: Strong co-clustering of samples prepared in the same batch was shown by direct clustering with F measure, prompting a batch-effect correction. Significantly lower normalized Chao1 diversity was found in multiple sclerosis patients than in controls, suggesting substantial peripheral T-cell clonal expansion. The multiple sclerosis patient group was slightly younger than the control group. Significantly higher frequencies in patients than in controls were found for five or six TRBV segments, including TRBV5-6, TRBV5-1 and TRBV20-1.

The chain is assembled from TRBV20-1 and TRBJ2-3, with a weak D call of TRBD2 (6 bases match). The receptor was derived from a girl between 10 and 17 years old with multiple sclerosis. Material: blood. The CDR3 here reads CSARDASASTDTQYF. DNA sequence: TGCAGTGCTAGAGATGCTAGCGCCAGCACAGATACGCAGTATTTT.